This TCR beta chain was identified in a study of OX40 agonist ivuxolimab in advanced cancers. The table came from immunoSEQ multiplex PCR; TCRdb's copy has only in-frame clones and leaves some out. The sample lists roughly 84,000 clones, roughly 80% occurring once. Per germline, CDR1 LNHDA and CDR2 SQIVND (reference sequence). The V and J ends lost 7 bases and 0 bases, in that order; junction bases with no gene match: 5. The CDR3 sequence is 14 residues long. The sequencing used CD4+ or CD8+ T cells sorted from blood, collected in a trial of the OX40 agonist ivuxolimab. V is TRBV19 and J is TRBJ1-1; 7 nucleotides agree with TRBD1. The sequence was obtained from an adult with an advanced solid tumor such as melanoma, head and neck, liver or kidney cancer. For the CDR3, the DNA is TGTGCCAGTACCCAAGGGACAGTGAACACTGAAGCTTTCTTT. Translated, it gives CASTQGTVNTEAFF.